A selection of T cell receptor beta chains follows, all from one sample in a study of T cells in Graves' hyperthyroidism and ophthalmopathy. One entry per CDR3 protein, called by TCRdb with MiXCR from the multiplex PCR reads. The sample contains 200,000 to 250,000 distinct CDR3 sequences, around 17% of which appear only once. Sequencing used blood. The receptors shown here come from a woman under 30 with Graves' ophthalmopathy. Each CDR3 is given with its conserved first and last residue. A D gene is named only where the DNA matches it firmly. Size is stated for part of the rows, as once, few or many counts, or as a class when the clone is expanded.

>-|TRBV19|many|TRBJ1-4
CASSTGASTNEKLFF
TGTGCCAGTAGTACTGGGGCTTCAACTAATGAAAAACTGTTTTTT
>-|TRBV7-9|-|TRBJ1-4
CASSLAGTTNEKLFF
TGTGCCAGCAGCTTAGCCGGGACGACTAATGAAAAACTGTTTTTT
>TRBD1|TRBV10-3|many|TRBJ1-1
CAIRQDRAYTEAFF
TGTGCCATCAGACAGGACAGGGCATACACTGAAGCTTTCTTT
>-|TRBV5-4|-|TRBJ2-3
CASSARGGTGDYTQYF
TGTGCCAGCAGCGCGCGTGGAGGAACAGGAGATTATACGCAGTATTTT
>-|TRBV7-9|many|TRBJ2-7
CASSLAQQGPNYEQYF
TGTGCCAGCAGCTTAGCGCAACAGGGACCAAACTACGAGCAGTACTTC
>TRBD1|TRBV9|many|TRBJ2-7
CASSARQGGHEQYF
TGTGCCAGCAGCGCGAGACAGGGGGGGCACGAGCAGTACTTC
>TRBD1|TRBV20-1|-|TRBJ2-1
CSASPNRGNEQFF
TGCAGTGCTAGCCCAAACAGGGGCAATGAGCAGTTCTTC
>-|TRBV3-1|many|TRBJ2-2
CASSQVSGGRERTGELFF
TGTGCCAGCAGCCAAGTTTCGGGCGGCAGGGAGAGGACCGGGGAGCTGTTTTTT
>-|TRBV2|-|TRBJ1-1
CASSPAFRPEAFF
TGTGCCAGCAGCCCGGCCTTTCGGCCCGAAGCTTTCTTT
>-|TRBV3-1|many|TRBJ1-1
CASSLTGLNTEAFF
TGTGCCAGCAGCCTTACAGGGTTGAACACTGAAGCTTTCTTT
>TRBD2|TRBV12-3/TRBV12-4|many|TRBJ2-7
CASSLGEGYSYEQYF
TGTGCCAGCAGTTTAGGGGAGGGTTACTCCTACGAGCAGTACTTC
>-|TRBV28|many|TRBJ1-1
CASSLSGGGFTEAFF
TGTGCCAGCAGTTTATCGGGGGGAGGATTCACTGAAGCTTTCTTT
>-|TRBV6-5|many|TRBJ2-7
CASSYSSRVSGEQYF
TGTGCCAGCAGTTACTCGAGTCGCGTATCCGGCGAGCAGTACTTC
>-|TRBV9|-|TRBJ1-6
CASSPRDWVGRGSPLHF
TGTGCCAGCAGCCCTCGAGATTGGGTCGGACGGGGTTCACCCCTCCACTTT
>-|TRBV19|many|TRBJ1-5
CASSPRAGWPNGSNQPQHF
TGTGCCAGTAGTCCTCGAGCAGGGTGGCCCAATGGGAGCAATCAGCCCCAGCATTTT
>-|TRBV5-6|many|TRBJ2-3
CASSLVVYADTQYF
TGTGCCAGCAGCTTGGTGGTTTATGCAGATACGCAGTATTTT
>-|TRBV6-1|many|TRBJ2-4
CASSDTGAKNIQYF
TGTGCCAGCAGTGACACCGGCGCAAAAAACATTCAGTACTTC
>-|TRBV20-1|many|TRBJ1-6
CSAQTRRSPLHF
TGCAGTGCTCAGACGCGGCGGTCACCCCTCCACTTT
>TRBD1|TRBV24-1|many|TRBJ2-3
CATSDPYRGADTQYF
TGTGCCACCAGTGATCCCTACAGGGGAGCAGATACGCAGTATTTT
>-|TRBV5-6|few|TRBJ2-1
CASSLGGGVYNEQFF
TGTGCCAGCAGCTTGGGAGGGGGAGTCTACAATGAGCAGTTCTTC
>TRBD1|TRBV19|few|TRBJ2-1
CASEDRENEQFF
TGTGCCAGTGAGGACAGGGAGAATGAGCAGTTCTTC
>TRBD1|TRBV18|many|TRBJ1-1
CASSPPGTGGAYTEAFF
TGTGCCAGCTCACCACCGGGGACAGGGGGCGCCTACACTGAAGCTTTCTTT
>-|TRBV2|many|TRBJ2-5
CASSDRVVGTQYF
TGTGCCAGCAGTGACAGGGTTGTGGGGACCCAGTACTTC
>-|TRBV7-3|many|TRBJ2-5
CASSSLGAQETQYF
TGTGCCAGCAGCTCCCTAGGGGCCCAAGAGACCCAGTACTTC
>TRBD1|TRBV19|few|TRBJ2-3
CASWDRTADTQYF
TGTGCCAGCTGGGACAGGACTGCAGATACGCAGTATTTT
>TRBD2|TRBV6-2/TRBV6-3|-|TRBJ2-5
CASSYEASGAEETQYF
TGTGCCAGCAGTTACGAGGCTAGCGGCGCAGAAGAGACCCAGTACTTC
>-|TRBV15|many|TRBJ1-4
CATSRADWGRLEKLFF
TGTGCCACCAGCAGAGCTGATTGGGGGAGGTTGGAAAAACTGTTTTTT
>-|TRBV6-2/TRBV6-3|many|TRBJ2-3
CASSYSRAATQYF
TGTGCCAGCAGTTACTCGAGGGCGGCAACGCAGTATTTT
>-|TRBV20-1|many|TRBJ2-7
CSARDHRGGSYEQYF
TGCAGTGCTAGAGATCACAGGGGGGGTTCCTACGAGCAGTACTTC
>-|TRBV12-3/TRBV12-4|many|TRBJ2-7
CASTLRGEYEQYF
TGTGCCAGCACCCTCAGGGGGGAATACGAGCAGTACTTC
>TRBD1|TRBV10-3|-|TRBJ2-7
CAISHRDRDVKQYF
TGTGCCATCAGTCACCGGGACAGGGACGTCAAGCAGTACTTC
>TRBD2|TRBV20-1|many|TRBJ2-3
CSAPGTSGTDTQYF
TGCAGTGCTCCCGGGACTAGCGGTACAGATACGCAGTATTTT
>TRBD1|TRBV2|-|TRBJ1-2
CASSDETGTGAIGYTF
TGTGCCAGCAGCGATGAAACCGGGACAGGTGCAATTGGCTACACCTTC
>-|TRBV12-3/TRBV12-4|many|TRBJ2-3
CASSPRDGGADTQYF
TGTGCCAGCAGTCCACGGGACGGAGGAGCAGATACGCAGTATTTT
>TRBD2|TRBV28|few|TRBJ2-7
CASSFGTSGGDEQYF
TGTGCCAGCAGTTTCGGGACTAGCGGGGGGGACGAGCAGTACTTC
>TRBD1|TRBV10-3|many|TRBJ1-1
CAISESPGGNTEAFF
TGTGCCATCAGTGAGAGTCCAGGGGGGAACACTGAAGCTTTCTTT
>-|TRBV6-1|many|TRBJ1-2
CASSTGNYGYTF
TGTGCCAGCAGTACAGGGAACTATGGCTACACCTTC